These 22 T cell receptor beta chains were all obtained from the same sample, sequenced in a study of CD8+CD57+ T cells in acquired aplastic anemia. It was patients with CD8+CD57+ cell expansion by flow cytometry who were chosen for sequencing. The study profiled TCR beta VDJ and CDR3 using genomic DNA as template. TCRdb analysed the reads with MiXCR anew, one entry per CDR3 protein. The data contain around 200,000 distinct CDR3 sequences, more than 45% of them singletons. The sequenced material came from sorted CD4+, CD8+, or CD8+CD57+ T cells (not recorded which) from PBMCs. The receptors derive from a human donor with aplastic anemia.

About this clonotype itself: Given a much more abundant clone one base away, this may be a read error. V usage is TRBV10-3 and J usage is TRBJ1-2; tentative D call: TRBD1 (5 bases). Deletions cut 6 bases from V and 3 bases from J, with 11 bases between. Germline-derived CDR1 and CDR2 are ENHRY and SYGVKD. CDR3 length: 13 amino acids. The CDR3 DNA sequence: TGTGCCATCAGACTGATGACAGACTATGGCTACACCTTC. This encodes CAIRLMTDYGYTF.

The table lists this clonotype with many counts. V is TRBV6-5 and J is TRBJ1-6, with D maybe TRBD1 (5 bases). V dropped 2 bases and J dropped 5 bases, with 13 bases sitting between them. The CDR3 is 16 residues long. Per germline, CDR1 MNHEY and CDR2 SVGAGI. Written as DNA, the CDR3 is TGTGCCAGCAGTTACAACGGGGCGGGGAATAATTCACCCCTCCACTTT. It translates to CASSYNGAGNNSPLHF.

With respect to this clonotype: This sequence may be a read error, since a much larger clone differs from it by one base. The chain couples TRBV5-1 to TRBJ1-1; D is uncertain. Per germline, CDR1 SGHRS and CDR2 YFSETQ. Trimming cost V 4 bases and J 4 bases, with 14 bases left between them. The CDR3 spans 14 residues. The DNA for the CDR3 is TGCGCCAGCAGCCCGGTCCCAAGTAGCACTGAAGCTTTCTTT. Translated: CASSPVPSSTEAFF.

This rearrangement joins TRBV5-6 to TRBJ1-4; D is perhaps TRBD1 (6 bases). CDR1 and CDR2 from the germline V gene are SGHDT and YYEEEE. The CDR3 covers 15 residues. V was shortened by 4 bases and J by 7 bases, with 17 bases between the two germline ends. CDR3: CASSQRTGLGEKLFF. CDR3 coding DNA: TGTGCCAGCAGCCAACGAACAGGGTTGGGTGAAAAACTGTTTTTT.

This chain uses TRBV6-1 with TRBJ1-4; D unclear. CDR3 length: 15 amino acids. The V end lost 6 bases, the J end lost 5 bases, and 16 bases lay between the germline ends. Germline loops: CDR1 MNHNS, CDR2 SASEGT. DNA for the CDR3: TGTGCCAGCAGCCAACCCTGGAGAGGGAATGAAAAACTGTTTTTT. Residues: CASSQPWRGNEKLFF.

The gene calls are TRBV29-1 and TRBJ2-4; TRBD1 is a possible D gene (6 bases). CDR1 and CDR2 from the germline V gene are SQVTM and ANQGSEA. This CDR3 comprises 14 residues. Trimming removed 5 bases from V and 1 base from J, with 12 bases in between. The CDR3 nucleotides are TGCAGCGTTACAGGGCTGGGGGCCAAAAACATTCAGTACTTC. This gives the protein CSVTGLGAKNIQYF.

This clonotype has a count of ten or more. The chain employs TRBV11-3 and TRBJ1-1; D not certain. There are 13 residues in the CDR3. Trimming took off 0 bases at V and 3 bases at J, with 5 bases between the two ends. CDR1 and CDR2 (germline): SGHNT, YENEEA. In DNA, the CDR3 is TGTGCCAGCAGCTTAGAGGGTGACACTGAAGCTTTCTTT. This encodes CASSLEGDTEAFF.

This chain connects TRBV7-9 to TRBJ2-7, with D unclear. The length of the CDR3 is 13 residues. Germline assignment: CDR1 SEHNR and CDR2 FQNEAQ (reference sequence). V lost 1 base and J lost 4, with 8 bases in between. CDR3 bases: TGTGCCAGCAGCTTAGAGGCAGAGTACGAGCAGTACTTC. Translating it yields CASSLEAEYEQYF.

The V gene is TRBV5-6, the J gene TRBJ1-6; weak D call: TRBD1 (6 bases). CDR3 size: 14 residues. Trimming removed 3 bases at V and 7 bases at J, with 11 bases between. Germline-derived CDR1 and CDR2 are SGHDT and YYEEEE. The DNA of the CDR3 is TGTGCCAGCAGCTCTCAGGACAGAAATTCACCCCTCCACTTT. Amino acid sequence: CASSSQDRNSPLHF.

The chain uses TRBV2 and TRBJ2-7; 10 bases are a match to TRBD1. The length of the CDR3 is 14 residues. The V segment lost 8 bases and the J segment 6 bases; nucleotides outside the gene matches: 10. Germline CDR1 reads SNHLY; CDR2 reads FYNNEI. The DNA of the CDR3 is TGTGCCAGCTCACGCGGGACAGGGGTGACCGAGCAGTACTTC. This codes for CASSRGTGVTEQYF.

The gene calls are TRBV19 and TRBJ1-5, with unresolved D. Germline CDR1 reads LNHDA; CDR2 reads SQIVND (reference sequence). V lost 4 bases, J lost 3 bases, and 4 bases lay in between. There are 12 residues in the CDR3. CDR3 residues: CASSSYNQPQHF. CDR3 nucleotides: TGTGCCAGTAGTAGCTACAATCAGCCCCAGCATTTT.

The J gene is TRBJ1-4, the V gene TRBV10-3; D might be TRBD1 (6 bases). Per germline, CDR1 ENHRY and CDR2 SYGVKD. Trimming left V 6 bases short and J 4 bases short, with 12 bases between. The CDR3 loop spans 14 amino acids. This CDR3 is CAIRKQGSNEKLFF. CDR3 nucleotide sequence: TGTGCCATCAGAAAACAGGGTAGTAATGAAAAACTGTTTTTT.

The rearrangement joins TRBV24-1 to TRBJ2-3, with TRBD2 identical over 13 bases. The CDR3 has 16 amino acids. In germline, CDR1 is KGHDR, CDR2 SFDVKD. V lost 4 bases to trimming and J lost 3 bases; unmatched junction nucleotides: 3. The CDR3 sequence: CATSDRGLAGTDTQYF. The DNA for the CDR3 is TGTGCCACCAGTGACCGGGGACTAGCGGGAACAGATACGCAGTATTTT.

In regard to this clonotype: This CDR3 is missing its conserved last phenylalanine or tryptophan, likely due to a read error. The rearrangement uses TRBV10-3 and TRBJ2-3; D gene uncertain. From germline, CDR1 is ENHRY and CDR2 SYGVKD. The length of the CDR3 is 14 residues. The germline V and J ends were trimmed by 11 bases and 6 bases, with 21 bases remaining between them. The CDR3 sequence: CAAKDGMHSDTQYS. The CDR3 DNA follows: TGTGCCGCCAAGGATGGGATGCACTCGGATACGCAGTATTCT.

This clonotype occurred many times. The chain combines TRBV7-2 with TRBJ1-5; D not certain. CDR1 is SGHTA, CDR2 FQGNSA, per germline. V shed 4 bases and J shed 7 bases, with 11 bases lying between them. There are 13 residues in the CDR3. The CDR3 is CASSSHLEQPQHF. DNA for the CDR3: TGTGCCAGCAGCTCCCATCTAGAGCAGCCCCAGCATTTT. Full variable domain (outside the CDR3, taken from reference TRBV7-2 and TRBJ1-5): GAGVSQSPSNKVTEKGKDVELRCDPISGHTALYWYRQSLGQGLEFLIYFQGNSAPDKSGLPSDRFSAERTGGSVSTLTIQRTQQEDSAVYLCASSSHLEQPQHFGDGTRLSIL.

In this sample, this clonotype turned up many times. CDR3 sequence: CASSYPERVAGETQYF. CDR3 in DNA: TGTGCCAGCAGTTACCCCGAGCGGGTTGCTGGGGAGACCCAGTACTTC. This chain joins TRBV6-6 and TRBJ2-5; D possibly corresponds to TRBD2 (6 bases). This CDR3 region has 16 residues. V was trimmed by 2 bases and J by 5 bases, leaving 18 bases between them. CDR1 is MNHNY and CDR2 is SVGAGI in the germline V gene (reference sequence).

At least ten counts were recorded for this clonotype. The CDR3 DNA follows: TGTGCCAGCAGTTTAGATCGGGTAGATACGCAGTATTTT. It yields the protein CASSLDRVDTQYF. The gene calls are TRBV12-3 or TRBV12-4 and TRBJ2-3, with D hard to call. The CDR3 contains 13 residues. V was pared by 1 base and J by 5 bases, with 7 bases between.

This clonotype appeared many times. The chain's CDR3 is CASSSSAGGSTEAFF. In DNA form, the CDR3 reads TGTGCCAGCAGCTCCTCGGCAGGGGGCTCCACTGAAGCTTTCTTT. The V gene is TRBV7-6, the J gene TRBJ1-1; 8 positions agree with TRBD1. The ends lost 4 bases at V and 4 bases at J; junction bases unmatched: 8. This CDR3 has 15 residues. Germline loops: CDR1 SGHVS, CDR2 FNYEAQ.

The chain uses TRBV19 and TRBJ2-7; D gene unclear. The ends were cut back, 6 bases at V and 2 bases at J, with 8 bases in the middle. The CDR3 spans 12 residues. CDR1 is LNHDA and CDR2 is SQIVND in the germline V gene (reference sequence). The CDR3 region has the DNA TGTGCCAGTAGCCACCCCCCCTACGAGCAGTACTTC. Its translation: CASSHPPYEQYF. The entire variable domain, with the rest obtained from reference TRBV19 and TRBJ2-7, is as follows: DGGITQSPKYLFRKEGQNVTLSCEQNLNHDAMYWYRQDPGQGLRLIYYSQIVNDFQKGDIAEGYSVSREKKESFPLTVTSAQKNPTAFYLCASSHPPYEQYFGPGTRLTVT.

This clonotype occurred a few times. The chain combines TRBV29-1 with TRBJ1-3, with a weak D call TRBD1 (5 bases). Trimming shortened V by 6 bases and J by 0 bases, and 12 bases separated the two germline ends. Germline V lookup: CDR1 SQVTM, CDR2 ANQGSEA. This CDR3 has 14 amino acids. The CDR3 nucleotides are TGCAGCGTGGCTGGGGCCCTCTCTGGAAACACCATATATTTT. Encoded protein: CSVAGALSGNTIYF. The variable domain in full, completed from reference TRBV29-1 and TRBJ1-3, reads SAVISQKPSRDICQRGTSLTIQCQVDSQVTMMFWYRQQPGQSLTLIATANQGSEATYESGFVIDKFPISRPNLTFSTLTVSNMSPEDSSIYLCSVAGALSGNTIYFGEGSWLTVV.

The sample holds many counts of this clonotype. The gene calls are TRBV5-1 and TRBJ2-7; D may correspond to TRBD1 or TRBD2 (5 bases each). V dropped 1 base and J dropped 5 bases, with 13 bases sitting between them. The CDR3 is made up of 14 amino acids. Germline V gives CDR1 SGHRS, CDR2 YFSETQ. CDR3 DNA sequence: TGCGCCAGCAGCTTGCGTACAGGAGGTGACGAGCAGTACTTC. This codes for CASSLRTGGDEQYF.

The table lists this clonotype with a few counts. V gene TRBV27 combines with J gene TRBJ2-1, with 7 bases matching TRBD2. The junction had 13 bases not matched to a gene; V was cut back by 0 bases and J by 8 bases. The CDR3 is 17 amino acids. CDR1 MNHEY and CDR2 SMNVEV come from the germline V gene (reference sequence). The CDR3 loop reads CASSLSGGSHRGDEQFF. The CDR3 bases are TGTGCCAGCAGTTTATCGGGCGGGAGCCACCGAGGCGATGAGCAGTTCTTC.